This T cell receptor beta chain was documented in a study of T-cell memory formation after mild COVID-19. TCRdb independently ran MiXCR on the 5' RACE reads; one entry per CDR3 protein. In the table there are approximately 290,000 distinct CDR3 sequences, 15% to 20% of which are singletons. The CDR3 is made up of 15 amino acids. J was trimmed by 5 bases and V by 8 bases; bases with no gene match: 11. The germline gives CDR1 SEHNR, CDR2 FQNEAQ (reference sequence). The sequenced material came from PBMCs or a T cell subset sorted from them (not recorded which). This TCR was sampled from a man aged 18 to 29 who had mild COVID-19 (a few samples of this study predate the infection). Cell type and time point are not known. The rearrangement joins TRBV7-9 to TRBJ2-2, with 7 bases lining up with TRBD1. The CDR3 nucleotides read TGTGCCAGCGCCCCGGGACAGAGCTTAACCGGGGAGCTGTTTTTT. Protein product: CASAPGQSLTGELFF.